Shown below are 10 T cell receptor beta chains from a single sample sequenced in a study of T cell responses to AZD1222 COVID-19 vaccine (dated by TCRdb to the early 2020s). Preparation of the library involved the immunoSEQ multiplex PCR assay. This immuneACCESS table, as held by TCRdb, lists in-frame sequences with V and J called but not all clones. Of the missing ones, under half trace to an unresolved V gene in checked studies; the others have no known cause. This sample is represented by around 120,000 clones; roughly 90% of them were singletons. The ten largest clones take up roughly 3.6% of the sample. Explained via the paper, the time point label denotes: baseline before first vaccination. Specimen: peripheral blood, collected on day 0 of AZD1222 vaccination. The receptors shown here come from an adult in good health.

The genes are TRBV25-1 and TRBJ2-3; a possible D gene is TRBD2 (7 bases). Trimming took off 7 bases at V and 0 bases at J, with 14 bases between the two ends. CDR1 and CDR2 from the germline V gene are MGHDK and SYGVNS. CDR3 length: 15 amino acids. The CDR3 region is CASTSAGASTDTQYF. CDR3 DNA sequence: TGTGCCAGCACGTCCGCGGGGGCTAGCACAGATACGCAGTATTTT.

The rearrangement uses TRBV29-1 and TRBJ1-2; 9 bases agree with TRBD1. Germline values: CDR1 SQVTM, CDR2 ANQGSEA. This CDR3 is built from 14 residues. V trimming: 6 bases; J trimming: 2 bases; junction bases outside the gene matches: 7. This chain's CDR3 is CSVPRGTGNYGYTF. DNA for the CDR3: TGCAGCGTACCGAGAGGGACAGGGAACTATGGCTACACCTTC.

J is TRBJ2-7 and V is TRBV5-1; D is uncertain. This CDR3 is 14 amino acids long. Trimming pared 0 bases from V and 3 bases from J, leaving 10 bases between. Germline lookup yields CDR1 SGHRS and CDR2 YFSETQ. The chain's CDR3 is CASSLEARNYEQYF. The CDR3 coding sequence is TGCGCCAGCAGCTTGGAGGCTAGGAACTACGAGCAGTACTTC.

The chain links TRBV27 to TRBJ2-7, with a possible D match to TRBD1 (5 bases). Trimming removed 2 bases from V and 3 bases from J, with 14 bases in between. CDR1 is MNHEY, CDR2 SMNVEV, per germline (reference sequence). The CDR3 loop spans 15 amino acids. The CDR3 is CASSLRGIVSYEQYF. In DNA, the CDR3 is TGTGCCAGCAGTTTAAGGGGTATCGTAAGCTACGAGCAGTACTTC.

The chain joins TRBV6-5 to TRBJ1-1; D not resolved. This CDR3 region has 13 residues. Germline-derived CDR1 and CDR2 are MNHEY and SVGAGI. With 2 bases removed from V and 5 bases from J, the gap between germline ends came to 9 bases. The CDR3 coding sequence is TGTGCCAGCAGTTACGAGCAGTGGACTGAAGCTTTCTTT. This codes for CASSYEQWTEAFF.

V usage is TRBV2 and J usage is TRBJ1-1; 9 bases are a match to TRBD1. Germline assignment: CDR1 SNHLY and CDR2 FYNNEI. The CDR3 is 15 amino acids. V lost 1 base and J lost 7; bases outside the gene matches: 7. The CDR3 region is CASSEGDRAIGEAFF. DNA of the CDR3: TGTGCCAGCAGTGAAGGGGACAGGGCAATCGGTGAAGCTTTCTTT.

This chain links TRBV9 with TRBJ1-2; no clear D. Germline V gene data show CDR1 as SGDLS and CDR2 as YYNGEE. The CDR3 covers 11 residues. V shed 5 bases and J shed 8 bases, with 10 bases lying between them. The CDR3, as DNA: TGTGCCAGCAGTCTTGGTCGGGGCTACACCTTC. This gives the protein CASSLGRGYTF.

The CDR3 here is CASSLSSTDTQYF. The DNA for the CDR3 is TGTGCCAGCAGCTTATCAAGCACAGATACGCAGTATTTT. This chain joins TRBV7-6 and TRBJ2-3; no clear D. The CDR3 is made up of 13 amino acids. Germline CDR1 reads SGHVS; CDR2 reads FNYEAQ. Trimming cost V 2 bases and J 0 bases, with 3 bases left between them.

In DNA form, the CDR3 reads TGTGCCAGCAGCTCAGGGGGCGGAGGGTACACCGGGGAGCTGTTTTTT. Translation: CASSSGGGGYTGELFF. This sequence joins TRBV7-3 and TRBJ2-2; 8 bases fit TRBD1. Germline V CDR1 and CDR2: SGHTA, FQGTGA. The CDR3 covers 16 residues. V lost 4 bases, J lost 3 bases, and 7 bases stayed unmatched.

This sequence joins TRBV5-1 and TRBJ1-2; no reliable D call. Trimming took 2 bases from V and 8 from J, leaving 13 bases between them. The CDR3 is made up of 13 amino acids. CDR1 and CDR2 from the germline V gene are SGHRS and YFSETQ. The CDR3 is CASSFSEVEGYTF. The CDR3 DNA follows: TGCGCCAGCAGCTTTAGTGAGGTGGAAGGCTACACCTTC.